This T cell receptor beta chain was sequenced in a study of blood T cell repertoires in COVID-19. Looking at the study overall: Samples taken during acute and convalescent COVID-19 were collected in the United States, Italy and Spain.

The CDR3 extends over 13 amino acids. Germline-derived CDR1 and CDR2 are SNHLY and FYNNEI. The V and J ends lost 8 bases and 3 bases respectively, with 14 bases between them. About this clone itself: Other DNA sequences in the same sample also yield this CDR3.

The table came from immunoSEQ multiplex PCR; TCRdb's copy has only in-frame clones and leaves some out. This table has over 85,000 clones, about 85% appearing once. The sequencing input was peripheral blood. This TCR derives from a man aged 70-80 years with acute or convalescent COVID-19. The chain combines TRBV2 with TRBJ2-7, with a possible D match to TRBD2 (6 bases). The CDR3 nucleotides are TGTGCCAGCTCGGATCGGGGGTTCTACGAGCAGTACTTC. Translating gives CASSDRGFYEQYF.